Below, 21 T cell receptor beta chains from the same sample are listed, as sequenced in a study of cytomegalovirus exposure and HLA in healthy donors. Amplification used 60 Vbeta primers and 13 Jbeta primers. TCRdb's copy holds only in-frame clones and misses some; the assay was immunoSEQ multiplex PCR. The sample comprises over 65,000 clones, around 80% of which are singletons, and about 2.9% rests with the top ten. The material sequenced was PBMCs. The receptor source for this set is a woman aged 25 to 39 in good health and CMV-seronegative.

The CDR3 here is CASSLGAGTNTGELFF. The DNA of the CDR3 is TGCGCCAGCAGCTTGGGGGCGGGAACCAACACCGGGGAGCTGTTTTTT. The V call is TRBV5-1, the J call TRBJ2-2, with a possible D match to TRBD2 (6 bases). The CDR3 has 16 amino acids. Looked up from germline, CDR1 is SGHRS and CDR2 is YFSETQ. Trimming removed 0 bases at V and 2 bases at J, with 11 bases between.

There are a few counts of this clone. The J gene is TRBJ2-7, the V gene TRBV19; 10 positions agree with TRBD1. Germline V CDR1 and CDR2: LNHDA, SQIVND (reference sequence). Trimming cost V 3 bases and J 9 bases; bases outside gene matches: 5. The CDR3 length is 13 residues. The CDR3 is CASSIDRGRLQYF. CDR3 nucleotide sequence: TGTGCCAGTAGTATCGACAGGGGGCGTTTGCAGTACTTC.

The gene calls are TRBV27 and TRBJ2-5; D is possibly TRBD1 (5 bases). Trimming pared 0 bases from V and 13 bases from J, leaving 15 bases between. The CDR3 extends over 13 amino acids. CDR1 is MNHEY and CDR2 is SMNVEV in the germline V gene (reference sequence). The CDR3 loop is CASSLSNGAPPYF. DNA of the CDR3: TGTGCCAGCAGTTTATCTAATGGGGCCCCCCCGTACTTC.

This chain joins TRBV19 and TRBJ2-1, with TRBD1 identical over 7 bases. The CDR3 runs 16 residues. The germline V gene encodes CDR1 LNHDA and CDR2 SQIVND (reference sequence). V lost 4 bases, J lost 4 bases, and 10 bases stayed unmatched. In DNA form, the CDR3 reads TGTGCCAGTAGTACACCTCTAGGGGGCGGATACAATGAGCAGTTCTTC. Protein: CASSTPLGGGYNEQFF.

This chain links TRBV29-1 with TRBJ2-2; 10 bases agree with TRBD1. The CDR3 totals 15 residues. After removal of 6 bases from V and 3 bases from J, the junction contained 7 bases not matched to a gene. CDR1 and CDR2 (germline): SQVTM, ANQGSEA. For the CDR3, the DNA is TGCAGCGTCCAAGACAGGGGGCTAGACACCGGGGAGCTGTTTTTT. This encodes CSVQDRGLDTGELFF.

The chain employs TRBV5-6 and TRBJ1-5; possibly TRBD1 for D (6 bases). This CDR3 region has 14 residues. Between the trimmed V and J ends, which lost 4 bases and 3 bases, there was a span of 11 bases. Germline-derived CDR1 and CDR2 are SGHDT and YYEEEE. CDR3 bases: TGTGCCAGCAGCCTGGGACAAATCAATCAGCCCCAGCATTTT. It yields the protein CASSLGQINQPQHF.

The J gene is TRBJ2-3, the V gene TRBV4-1; 8 bases match TRBD2. Germline CDR1 and CDR2: MGHRA and YSYEKL. Trimming removed 4 bases from V and 0 bases from J; junction bases left unmatched: 3. This CDR3 has 15 amino acids. In DNA form, the CDR3 reads TGCGCCAGCAGCCCAGCGGGGGTAAGCACAGATACGCAGTATTTT. Protein product: CASSPAGVSTDTQYF.

V and J are TRBV15 and TRBJ1-1; no firm D call. This CDR3 comprises 15 residues. V lost 0 bases and J 4 bases, leaving 12 bases between the germline ends. From germline, CDR1 is LNHNV and CDR2 YYDKDF (reference sequence). The CDR3 protein is CATSRERDLSTEAFF. In nucleotides, the CDR3 is TGTGCCACCAGCAGAGAGAGGGATCTAAGCACTGAAGCTTTCTTT.

This clone ranks as medium-sized. The chain is built from TRBV5-1 and TRBJ1-1, with 8 bases lining up with TRBD1. The junction had 3 bases not matched to a gene; V was cut back by 5 bases and J by 0 bases. This CDR3 is 14 amino acids long. Germline V gene lookup returns CDR1 SGHRS and CDR2 YFSETQ. The CDR3 sequence is CASRPGQVNTEAFF. DNA for the CDR3: TGCGCCAGCAGGCCGGGACAGGTGAACACTGAAGCTTTCTTT.

This clone was observed a handful of times. The rearrangement uses TRBV11-3 and TRBJ2-7, with D tentatively TRBD1 (6 bases). Germline CDR1 and CDR2: SGHNT and YENEEA. The CDR3 contains 14 residues. Between the trimmed V and J ends, which lost 1 base and 6 bases, there was a span of 13 bases. In nucleotides, the CDR3 is TGTGCCAGCAGCTTAGTGGGGCGCAGGGGCGAGCAGTACTTC. Translating gives CASSLVGRRGEQYF. The full variable domain, in which reference TRBV11-3 and TRBJ2-7 provide the parts outside the CDR3, is EAGVVQSPRYKIIEKKQPVAFWCNPISGHNTLYWYLQNLGQGPELLIRYENEEAVDDSQLPKDRFSAERLKGVDSTLKIQPAELGDSAVYLCASSLVGRRGEQYFGPGTRLTVT.

This CDR3 reads CASSGRAQETQYF. As DNA, the CDR3 is TGTGCCAGCAGCGGGAGGGCCCAAGAGACCCAGTACTTC. The V gene is TRBV5-4, the J gene TRBJ2-5; 7 nucleotides match TRBD2. The J segment lost 1 base and the V segment lost 4 bases, leaving 1 base of the junction unmatched. In germline, CDR1 is SGHNT, CDR2 YYREEE (reference sequence). The CDR3 sequence is 13 residues long.

The chain links TRBV15 to TRBJ1-4, with 10 bases fitting TRBD1. V lost 5 bases, J lost 4 bases, and 4 bases stayed unmatched. CDR1 is LNHNV and CDR2 is YYDKDF in the germline V gene (reference sequence). This CDR3 region has 15 residues. The CDR3 DNA reads as TGTGCCACCAGCGCCGGGACAGGGGATAATGAAAAACTGTTTTTT. Translation: CATSAGTGDNEKLFF.

The gene calls are TRBV4-1 and TRBJ1-1; 9 bases are a match to TRBD1. CDR1 MGHRA and CDR2 YSYEKL come from the germline V gene. V dropped 4 bases and J dropped 5; count of bases not matched to a gene: 8. The length of the CDR3 is 15 residues. DNA for the CDR3: TGCGCCAGCAGCCTCTCCGGGACAGGGAAAACTGAAGCTTTCTTT. Translated: CASSLSGTGKTEAFF.

The chain has TRBV29-1 and TRBJ2-3; 11 bases match TRBD2. The CDR3 contains 14 residues. J lost 2 bases, V lost 4 bases, and 2 bases had no gene match. CDR1 and CDR2 from the germline V gene are SQVTM and ANQGSEA. In DNA form, the CDR3 reads TGCAGCGTTGGACTAGCGGGGATCACAGATACGCAGTATTTT. Translated, it gives CSVGLAGITDTQYF.

The CDR3 sequence: CASSLAPGLAGRGETQYF. The DNA for the CDR3 is TGTGCCAGCAGCTTAGCCCCGGGACTAGCGGGGAGGGGAGAGACCCAGTACTTC. This chain connects TRBV13 to TRBJ2-5, with 13 bases matching TRBD2. This CDR3 has 18 residues. V gave up 1 base and J gave up 4 bases; unmatched junction bases: 9. Germline V gene data show CDR1 as PRHDT and CDR2 as FYEKMQ (reference sequence).

The chain is built from TRBV5-4 and TRBJ2-7; D call uncertain. CDR1 and CDR2 from the germline V gene are SGHNT and YYREEE (reference sequence). V lost 4 bases to trimming and J lost 2 bases, with 10 bases between them. The CDR3 totals 13 residues. DNA for the CDR3: TGTGCCAGCAGCATGGACGAGACCTACGAGCAGTACTTC. It yields the protein CASSMDETYEQYF.

The V gene is TRBV5-1, the J gene TRBJ1-1; possible D gene TRBD1, 5 bases. There are 15 residues in the CDR3. V lost 6 bases to trimming and J lost 0 bases, with 15 bases between them. The V gene's germline CDR1 is SGHRS and CDR2 YFSETQ. This CDR3 is CASTLGGGMNTEAFF. Written as DNA, the CDR3 is TGCGCCAGCACTCTCGGGGGGGGGATGAACACTGAAGCTTTCTTT.

The V call is TRBV5-1, the J call TRBJ1-6; D gene uncertain. Germline values: CDR1 SGHRS, CDR2 YFSETQ. V dropped 0 bases and J dropped 1 base, with 5 bases sitting between them. This CDR3 has 15 residues. The CDR3 coding sequence is TGCGCCAGCAGCTTGGCCGGTTCCTATAATTCACCCCTCCACTTT. It is translated as CASSLAGSYNSPLHF.

This clone was detected a few times. The chain couples TRBV29-1 to TRBJ2-3; 11 positions agree with TRBD1. Looked up from germline, CDR1 is SQVTM and CDR2 is ANQGSEA. The J segment lost 5 bases and the V segment lost 1 base, leaving 14 bases of the junction unmatched. This CDR3 has 18 amino acids. The CDR3 nucleotides are TGCAGCGTTGAAGTGGGAGGACAGGGGGCTTATAGGGAAGATACGCAGTATTTT. Its translation is CSVEVGGQGAYREDTQYF.

The chain has TRBV2 and TRBJ1-2; D remains ambiguous. The CDR3 sequence is 14 residues long. Per germline, CDR1 SNHLY and CDR2 FYNNEI. Trimming left V 1 base short and J 6 bases short, with 12 bases between. In DNA form, the CDR3 reads TGTGCCAGCAGTGAAGTCCGGGTTTCGGATGGCTACACCTTC. This translates into CASSEVRVSDGYTF.

This clone has a single count. The chain couples TRBV28 to TRBJ1-1, with a tentative D call TRBD1 (5 bases). V dropped 1 base and J dropped 2 bases, with 14 bases sitting between them. The CDR3 length is 16 residues. Germline CDR1 is MDHEN and CDR2 is SYDVKM. The CDR3 region is CASSLLRAGKNTEAFF. The DNA for the CDR3 is TGTGCCAGCAGTTTATTAAGGGCAGGGAAAAACACTGAAGCTTTCTTT.